The 8 T cell receptor beta chains below were found in one sample sequenced in a study of blood T cell repertoires in COVID-19. Measured with immunoSEQ multiplex PCR; TCRdb has only the in-frame clones, and not every one. Of around 200,000 clones in the sample, nearly 90% were seen once. The material sequenced was peripheral blood. The receptors here all came from a woman in her late teens or twenties who had recovered from COVID-19.

In this sample, this clone turned up once. The genes are TRBV19 and TRBJ1-5, with 7 bases lining up with TRBD1. Germline values: CDR1 LNHDA, CDR2 SQIVND (reference sequence). Germline trimming cut 2 bases from V and 7 bases from J; bases unmatched to any gene: 8. The CDR3 sequence is 15 residues long. This CDR3 reads CASSIIQGIEQPQHF. CDR3 bases: TGTGCCAGTAGTATAATACAGGGGATTGAGCAGCCCCAGCATTTT. The variable domain in full, with the rest retrieved from reference TRBV19 and TRBJ1-5, is DGGITQSPKYLFRKEGQNVTLSCEQNLNHDAMYWYRQDPGQGLRLIYYSQIVNDFQKGDIAEGYSVSREKKESFPLTVTSAQKNPTAFYLCASSIIQGIEQPQHFGDGTRLSIL.

This rearrangement joins TRBV19 to TRBJ2-7; TRBD2 agrees at 9 bases. Trimming at V came to 5 bases and at J to 2 bases, leaving 4 bases not matched to a gene. The length of the CDR3 is 14 residues. CDR1 LNHDA and CDR2 SQIVND come from the germline V gene (reference sequence). The CDR3 DNA is TGTGCCAGTAGTCCCGGACTAGCGACCTACGAGCAGTACTTC. It yields the protein CASSPGLATYEQYF.

The chain is built from TRBV7-6 and TRBJ2-7; 11 bases are shared with TRBD1. Trimming at V came to 2 bases and at J to 2 bases, leaving 5 bases not matched to a gene. The CDR3 loop spans 16 amino acids. Per germline, CDR1 SGHVS and CDR2 FNYEAQ. The CDR3 region has the DNA TGTGCCAGCAGCTTACCCAAGGACAGGGGGCCCTACGAGCAGTACTTC. Amino acids: CASSLPKDRGPYEQYF.

The gene calls are TRBV25-1 and TRBJ1-4; D remains ambiguous. V lost 4 bases, J lost 5 bases, and 14 bases lay in between. Germline CDR1 MGHDK, CDR2 SYGVNS. There are 15 residues in the CDR3. The CDR3 nucleotides are TGTGCCAGCAGTGCGCCGAGACGGGGAAATGAAAAACTGTTTTTT. It specifies CASSAPRRGNEKLFF.

V gene TRBV5-4 combines with J gene TRBJ1-2; tentative D call: TRBD1 (6 bases). V lost 4 bases and J lost 3, with 13 bases in between. This CDR3 is 14 amino acids long. Germline V CDR1 and CDR2: SGHNT, YYREEE (reference sequence). The CDR3 protein is CASSLHGGDYGYTF. The DNA of the CDR3 is TGTGCCAGCAGCCTCCATGGGGGCGACTATGGCTACACCTTC.

V and J are TRBV5-1 and TRBJ1-2; TRBD1 agrees at 9 bases. This CDR3 contains 14 residues. The junction had 6 bases not matched to a gene; V was cut back by 1 base and J by 8 bases. From germline, CDR1 is SGHRS and CDR2 YFSETQ. The CDR3 loop is CASSLTGGAKGYTF. CDR3 bases: TGCGCCAGCAGCTTGACAGGGGGCGCGAAGGGCTACACCTTC.

The chain joins TRBV19 to TRBJ2-5; the D gene is possibly TRBD2 (5 bases). Trimming took off 5 bases at V and 3 bases at J, with 13 bases between the two ends. Germline CDR1 LNHDA, CDR2 SQIVND (reference sequence). CDR3 size: 14 residues. The CDR3 sequence is CASSLVEGEETQYF. The CDR3 coding sequence is TGTGCCAGTAGTTTAGTAGAGGGCGAAGAGACCCAGTACTTC.

The chain couples TRBV7-3 to TRBJ2-1; D may be TRBD1 (5 bases). From germline, CDR1 is SGHTA and CDR2 FQGTGA. The CDR3 has 20 amino acids. V lost 1 base and J 5 bases, leaving 27 bases between the germline ends. CDR3 DNA sequence: TGTGCCAGCAGCTTAATCCCCCTTCTACCGAGACAGCTACTAAACAATGAGCAGTTCTTC. Amino acid sequence: CASSLIPLLPRQLLNNEQFF.